This T cell receptor (beta chain) is from a study of beta chain features in type 1 diabetes. Study observations and caveats: Moderate yet significant TCRB CDR3 shortening was seen in Type 1 diabetes patients in all four CD4+ subsets.

Expressed TCRB transcripts were sequenced after all isolated RNA was converted to cDNA. Data came from immunoSEQ multiplex PCR; TCRdb stores just in-frame clones and leaves some out. The sample gives about 53,000 clones, roughly 63% of which show up once; approximately 0.29% is in the top ten. The germline gives CDR1 SGHRS, CDR2 YFSETQ. The CDR3 loop spans 15 amino acids. Trimming stripped 2 bases from V and 0 bases from J, with 6 bases between. Concerning this clone itself: What it binds is not known.

The sequence was obtained from a woman aged 25 to 45 with type 1 diabetes. This chain uses TRBV5-1 with TRBJ2-6; D may be TRBD2 (6 bases). Sequencing input: stem cell memory CD4+ T cells from blood. CDR3 protein: CASSFGSSGANVLTF. The CDR3 region has the DNA TGCGCCAGCAGCTTCGGGAGCTCTGGGGCCAACGTCCTGACTTTC.